These 11 T cell receptor beta chains were sequenced from one sample in a study of control samples from healthy donors and cancer patients. The data were produced by immunoSEQ multiplex PCR, yet TCRdb's version contains in-frame clones alone and is incomplete. This table holds approximately 150,000 clones, around nine tenths found once. The sample consisted of blood. The receptor set was obtained from a man between 25 and 39 years old in good health.

Only one count was recorded for this clone. This chain links TRBV19 with TRBJ1-6; D is possibly TRBD1 (5 bases). The CDR3 runs to 18 residues. Germline V lookup: CDR1 LNHDA, CDR2 SQIVND (reference sequence). The V gene lost 3 bases and the J gene lost 10 bases, with 25 bases spanning the gap. The CDR3 loop is CASSMYTTGGTVNSPLHF. CDR3 bases: TGTGCCAGTAGTATGTATACAACAGGCGGGACGGTAAACTCACCCCTCCACTTT. The full variable domain, with the rest looked up from reference TRBV19 and TRBJ1-6, is DGGITQSPKYLFRKEGQNVTLSCEQNLNHDAMYWYRQDPGQGLRLIYYSQIVNDFQKGDIAEGYSVSREKKESFPLTVTSAQKNPTAFYLCASSMYTTGGTVNSPLHFGNGTRLTVT.

The chain joins TRBV12-3 or TRBV12-4 to TRBJ2-7, with D unclear. V shed 6 bases and J shed 2 bases, with 8 bases lying between them. This CDR3 region has 12 residues. CDR3 sequence: CASSRRTYEQYF. CDR3 nucleotides: TGTGCCAGCAGCAGGCGAACCTACGAGCAGTACTTC.

DNA of the CDR3: TGCGCCAGCAGCCAAGAAATTGGTGGGAGTTCGCCCGGGGAGCTGTTTTTT. Translating it yields CASSQEIGGSSPGELFF. V usage is TRBV4-3 and J usage is TRBJ2-2; the D gene is possibly TRBD2 (5 bases). V was shortened by 0 bases and J by 6 bases, with 17 bases between the two germline ends. This CDR3 is built from 17 residues. Germline CDR1 reads LGHNA; CDR2 reads YSLEER.

This chain links TRBV5-4 with TRBJ2-7; D could derive from TRBD1 or TRBD2 (5 bases each). This CDR3 contains 13 residues. CDR1 is SGHNT and CDR2 is YYREEE in the germline V gene (reference sequence). V was shortened by 7 bases and J by 2 bases, with 13 bases between the two germline ends. The CDR3 reads CASQRQGAYEQYF. CDR3 coding DNA: TGTGCCAGCCAGAGGCAGGGAGCCTACGAGCAGTACTTC.

J is TRBJ2-2 and V is TRBV9, with 8 bases aligning to TRBD1. Looked up from germline, CDR1 is SGDLS and CDR2 is YYNGEE. The CDR3 totals 15 residues. V gave up 2 bases and J gave up 6 bases; unmatched junction bases: 6. For the CDR3, the DNA is TGTGCCAGCAGCGTTCGCTCAGGGGGCTCCGGGGAGCTGTTTTTT. Amino acids: CASSVRSGGSGELFF.

This chain connects TRBV7-9 to TRBJ2-7, with D possibly matching TRBD2 (5 bases). The CDR3 has 15 amino acids. Germline V gene lookup returns CDR1 SEHNR and CDR2 FQNEAQ (reference sequence). Trimming pared 1 base from V and 0 bases from J, leaving 10 bases between. The CDR3 nucleotides read TGTGCCAGCAGCTTAGGCCCCGGGGACTCCTACGAGCAGTACTTC. The encoded protein is CASSLGPGDSYEQYF.

V gene TRBV2 combines with J gene TRBJ2-1; D assignment may be TRBD1 or TRBD2 (6 bases each). CDR1 is SNHLY and CDR2 is FYNNEI in the germline V gene. V was trimmed by 6 bases and J by 4 bases, leaving 19 bases between them. The CDR3 sequence is 16 residues long. The CDR3 DNA sequence: TGTGCCAGCAGGGGGGCTGGAGCGGCGGGGTACAATGAGCAGTTCTTC. This encodes CASRGAGAAGYNEQFF. Full variable domain (outside the CDR3, taken from reference TRBV2 and TRBJ2-1): EPEVTQTPSHQVTQMGQEVILRCVPISNHLYFYWYRQILGQKVEFLVSFYNNEISEKSEIFDDQFSVERPDGSNFTLKIRSTKLEDSAMYFCASRGAGAAGYNEQFFGPGTRLTVL.

The V and J genes are TRBV4-3 and TRBJ2-7; unclear D gene. This CDR3 contains 15 residues. With 3 bases removed from V and 3 bases from J, the gap between germline ends came to 15 bases. Germline lookup yields CDR1 LGHNA and CDR2 YSLEER. CDR3 protein: CASSHSRRNDYEQYF. CDR3 nucleotide sequence: TGCGCCAGCAGCCATTCTAGACGGAACGACTACGAGCAGTACTTC.

This clone was recorded once. The J gene is TRBJ1-2, the V gene TRBV29-1; 10 bases align to TRBD1. The V segment lost 4 bases and the J segment 13 bases; nucleotides outside the gene matches: 6. The CDR3 is 11 amino acids. Germline values: CDR1 SQVTM, CDR2 ANQGSEA. CDR3 sequence reads: CSVVDRGTPTF. CDR3 bases: TGCAGCGTTGTGGACAGGGGGACCCCCACCTTC.

This rearrangement joins TRBV5-8 to TRBJ2-7; 9 bases are a match to TRBD1. The CDR3 is made up of 15 amino acids. The junction had 10 bases not matched to a gene; V was cut back by 4 bases and J by 5 bases. Germline CDR1 reads SGHTS; CDR2 reads YDEGEE. The CDR3 is CASSPGADRGNEQYF. CDR3 DNA: TGTGCCAGCAGCCCCGGCGCGGACAGGGGTAACGAGCAGTACTTC.

This CDR3 reads CASSAGALNTEAFF. Written as DNA, the CDR3 is TGTGCCAGTAGTGCAGGGGCTTTGAACACTGAAGCTTTCTTT. V usage is TRBV19 and J usage is TRBJ1-1, with D possibly TRBD1 on 6 matching bases. CDR3 length: 14 residues. In germline, CDR1 is LNHDA, CDR2 SQIVND (reference sequence). V lost 5 bases and J 0 bases, leaving 10 bases between the germline ends.